This T cell receptor beta chain originates from a study of cytomegalovirus exposure and HLA in healthy donors. Whole-study context: The early release's HLA-typed donors yielded about 85 million unique TCRs.

It was with 60 Vbeta and 13 Jbeta primers that the PCR ran. Clones were sequenced by immunoSEQ multiplex PCR, and TCRdb holds only the in-frame ones, with some missing. The sample has more than 50,000 clones, roughly 70% seen once; the top ten hold 20% to 25%. General study findings and limits: At a 0.05 false discovery rate, a later analysis found over 15,000 TCR beta sequences to be associated with HLA alleles. Later on, a genetic analysis was performed. It linked a missense variant in DCLRE1C with V- and J-gene trimming of TCR beta.

Of note for this clone: The antigen is undetermined.

Losses at the gene ends were 2 bases for V and 7 bases for J; bases not matched to a gene: 5. Per germline, CDR1 SGHRS and CDR2 YFSETQ. This CDR3 is 15 amino acids long. Sequenced: PBMCs. The chain couples TRBV5-1 to TRBJ2-1, with 11 bases identical to TRBD2. This receptor was obtained from a man between 50 and 59 years old in good health and CMV-seropositive. CDR3 amino acids: CASSLWTSGLNEQFF. The CDR3, as DNA: TGCGCCAGCAGCTTATGGACTAGCGGGTTAAATGAGCAGTTCTTC.